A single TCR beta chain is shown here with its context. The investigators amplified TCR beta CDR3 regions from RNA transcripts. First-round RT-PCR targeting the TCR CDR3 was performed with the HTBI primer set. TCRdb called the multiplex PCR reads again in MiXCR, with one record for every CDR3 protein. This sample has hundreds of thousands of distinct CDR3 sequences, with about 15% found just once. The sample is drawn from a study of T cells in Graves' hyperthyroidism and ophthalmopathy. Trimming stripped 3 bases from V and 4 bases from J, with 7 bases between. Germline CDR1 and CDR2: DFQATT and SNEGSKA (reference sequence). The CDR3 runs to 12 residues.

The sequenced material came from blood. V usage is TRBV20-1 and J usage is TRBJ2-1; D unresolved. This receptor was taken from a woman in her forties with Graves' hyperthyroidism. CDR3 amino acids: CSASDGYNEQFF. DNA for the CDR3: TGCAGTGCTAGTGACGGTTACAATGAGCAGTTCTTC.